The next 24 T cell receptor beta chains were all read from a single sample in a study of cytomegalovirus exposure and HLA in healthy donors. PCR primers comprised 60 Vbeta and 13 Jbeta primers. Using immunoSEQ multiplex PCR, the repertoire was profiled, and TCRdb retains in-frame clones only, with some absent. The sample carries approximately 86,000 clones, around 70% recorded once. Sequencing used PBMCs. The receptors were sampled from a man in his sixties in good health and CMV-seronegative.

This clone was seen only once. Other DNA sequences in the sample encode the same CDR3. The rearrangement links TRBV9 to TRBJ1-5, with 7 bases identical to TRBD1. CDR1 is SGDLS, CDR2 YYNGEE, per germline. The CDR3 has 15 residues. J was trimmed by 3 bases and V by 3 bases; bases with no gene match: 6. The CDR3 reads CASSEGQGVNQPQHF. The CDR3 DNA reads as TGTGCCAGCAGCGAAGGGCAGGGGGTCAATCAGCCCCAGCATTTT.

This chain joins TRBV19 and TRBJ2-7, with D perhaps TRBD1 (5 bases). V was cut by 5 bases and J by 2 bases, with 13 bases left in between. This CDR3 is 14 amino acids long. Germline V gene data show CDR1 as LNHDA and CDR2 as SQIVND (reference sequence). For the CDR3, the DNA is TGTGCCAGTAGTCCCGGACATACAACCTACGAGCAGTACTTC. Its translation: CASSPGHTTYEQYF.

The CDR3 region is CASSLGAGEGETQYF. The CDR3 region has the DNA TGCGCCAGCAGCTTGGGAGCGGGAGAAGGGGAGACCCAGTACTTC. This chain joins TRBV5-1 and TRBJ2-5; 8 bases are shared with TRBD2. Germline V gene lookup returns CDR1 SGHRS and CDR2 YFSETQ. The V and J ends lost 0 bases and 5 bases, in that order; junction bases with no gene match: 6. The CDR3 sequence is 15 residues long.

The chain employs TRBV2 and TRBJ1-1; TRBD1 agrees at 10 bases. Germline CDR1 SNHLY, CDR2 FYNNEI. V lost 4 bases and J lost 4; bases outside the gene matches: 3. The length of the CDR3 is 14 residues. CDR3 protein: CASSGQGAVTEAFF. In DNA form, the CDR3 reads TGTGCCAGCAGTGGACAGGGGGCGGTCACTGAAGCTTTCTTT.

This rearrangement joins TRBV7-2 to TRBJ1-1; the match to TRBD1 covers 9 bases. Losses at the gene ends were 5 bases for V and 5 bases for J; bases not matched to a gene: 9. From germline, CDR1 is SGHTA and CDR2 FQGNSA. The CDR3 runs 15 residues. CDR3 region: CASSPHRGQGTEAFF. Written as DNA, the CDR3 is TGTGCCAGCAGCCCCCACAGGGGGCAGGGGACTGAAGCTTTCTTT.

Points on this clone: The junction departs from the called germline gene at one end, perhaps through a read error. CDR3 DNA: TGTGCCAGCAGCTTACCGGGACTAGCGAACGCCGGGGAGCTGTTTTTT. Amino acids: CASSLPGLANAGELFF. The rearrangement joins TRBV7-9 to TRBJ2-2; 10 bases line up with TRBD2. This CDR3 has 16 residues. Germline lookup yields CDR1 SEHNR and CDR2 FQNEAQ (reference sequence).

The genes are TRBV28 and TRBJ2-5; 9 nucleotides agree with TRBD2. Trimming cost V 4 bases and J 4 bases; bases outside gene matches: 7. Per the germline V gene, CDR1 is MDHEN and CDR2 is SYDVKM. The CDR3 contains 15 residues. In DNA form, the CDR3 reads TGTGCCAGCAGTTGGACCCTAGCGGGAAGAGAGACCCAGTACTTC. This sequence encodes CASSWTLAGRETQYF.

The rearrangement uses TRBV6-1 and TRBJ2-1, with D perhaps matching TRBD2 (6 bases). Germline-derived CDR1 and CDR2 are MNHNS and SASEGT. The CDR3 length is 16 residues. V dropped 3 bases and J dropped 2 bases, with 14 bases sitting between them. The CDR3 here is CASSEGIGGPYNEQFF. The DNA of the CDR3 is TGTGCCAGCAGTGAGGGGATCGGAGGGCCCTACAATGAGCAGTTCTTC.

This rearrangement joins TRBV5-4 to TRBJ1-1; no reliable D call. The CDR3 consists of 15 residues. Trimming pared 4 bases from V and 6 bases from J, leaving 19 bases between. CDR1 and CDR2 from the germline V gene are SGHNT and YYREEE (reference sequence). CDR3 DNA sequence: TGTGCCAGCAGCCTTGCCACGGGATGGGCGGCTGAAGCTTTCTTT. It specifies CASSLATGWAAEAFF.

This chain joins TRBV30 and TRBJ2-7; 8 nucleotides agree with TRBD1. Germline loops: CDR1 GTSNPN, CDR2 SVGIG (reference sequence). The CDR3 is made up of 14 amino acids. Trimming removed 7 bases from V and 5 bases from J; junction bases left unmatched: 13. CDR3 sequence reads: CAYQRPGQAHEQYF. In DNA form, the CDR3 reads TGTGCCTACCAAAGGCCGGGACAGGCCCACGAGCAGTACTTC. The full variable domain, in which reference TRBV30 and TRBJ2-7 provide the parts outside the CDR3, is SQTIHQWPATLVQPVGSPLSLECTVEGTSNPNLYWYRQAAGRGLQLLFYSVGIGQISSEVPQNLSASRPQDRQFILSSKKLLLSDSGFYLCAYQRPGQAHEQYFGPGTRLTVT.

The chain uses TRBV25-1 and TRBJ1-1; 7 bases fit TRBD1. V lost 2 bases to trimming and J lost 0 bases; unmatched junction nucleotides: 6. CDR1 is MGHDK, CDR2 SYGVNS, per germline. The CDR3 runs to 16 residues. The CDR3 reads CASSEETGTMNTEAFF. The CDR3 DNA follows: TGTGCCAGCAGTGAAGAGACAGGGACGATGAACACTGAAGCTTTCTTT.

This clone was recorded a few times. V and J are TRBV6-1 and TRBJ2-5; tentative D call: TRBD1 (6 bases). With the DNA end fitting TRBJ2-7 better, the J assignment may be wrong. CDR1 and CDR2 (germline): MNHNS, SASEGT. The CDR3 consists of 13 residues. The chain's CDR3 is CASSEAQGNEQYF. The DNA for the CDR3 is TGTGCCAGCAGTGAAGCGCAGGGGAACGAGCAGTACTTC.

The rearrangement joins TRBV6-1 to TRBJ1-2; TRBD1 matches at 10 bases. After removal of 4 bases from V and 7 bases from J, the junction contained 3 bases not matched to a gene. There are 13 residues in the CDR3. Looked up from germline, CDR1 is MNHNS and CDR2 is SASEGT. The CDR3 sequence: CASSGWTGGGYTF. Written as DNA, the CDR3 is TGTGCCAGCAGTGGGTGGACAGGGGGTGGCTACACCTTC.

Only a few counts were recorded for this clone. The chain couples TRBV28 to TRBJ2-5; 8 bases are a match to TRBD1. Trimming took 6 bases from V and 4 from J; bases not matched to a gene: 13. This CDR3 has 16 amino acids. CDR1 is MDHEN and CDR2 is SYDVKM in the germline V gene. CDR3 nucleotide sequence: TGTGCCAGCAGCCCTACGTCAGGGGGCGCATCAGAGACCCAGTACTTC. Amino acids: CASSPTSGGASETQYF.

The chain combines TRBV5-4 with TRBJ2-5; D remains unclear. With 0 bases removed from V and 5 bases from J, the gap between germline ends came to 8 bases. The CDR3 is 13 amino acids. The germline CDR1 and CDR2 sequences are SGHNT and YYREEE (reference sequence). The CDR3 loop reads CASSLERRETQYF. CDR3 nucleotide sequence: TGTGCCAGCAGCTTGGAGCGACGGGAGACCCAGTACTTC.

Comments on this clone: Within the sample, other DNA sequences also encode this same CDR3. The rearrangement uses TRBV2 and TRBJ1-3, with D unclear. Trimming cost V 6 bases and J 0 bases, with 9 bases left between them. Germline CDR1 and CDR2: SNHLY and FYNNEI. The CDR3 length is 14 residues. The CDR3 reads CASRVQSSGNTIYF. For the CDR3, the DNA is TGTGCCAGCAGAGTACAGAGCTCTGGAAACACCATATATTTT.

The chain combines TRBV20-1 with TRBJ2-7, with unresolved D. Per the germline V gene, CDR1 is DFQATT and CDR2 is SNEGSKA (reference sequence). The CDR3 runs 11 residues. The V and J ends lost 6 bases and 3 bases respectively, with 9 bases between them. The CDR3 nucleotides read TGCAGTGCCCCTACCTACTACGAGCAGTACTTC. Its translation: CSAPTYYEQYF.

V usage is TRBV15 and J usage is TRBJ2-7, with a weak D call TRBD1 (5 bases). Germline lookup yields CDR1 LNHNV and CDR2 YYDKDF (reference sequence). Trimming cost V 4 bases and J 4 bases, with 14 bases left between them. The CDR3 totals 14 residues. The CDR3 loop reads CATSKRGKRYEQYF. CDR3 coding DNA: TGTGCCACCAGCAAAAGGGGTAAGAGGTACGAGCAGTACTTC.

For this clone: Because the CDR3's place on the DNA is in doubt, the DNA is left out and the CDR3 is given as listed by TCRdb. The CDR3 region is CASSFFGQNLSPLHF. The chain links TRBV27 to TRBJ1-6; the table's D call TRBD1 went unverified against the DNA. Germline V gene sequence: CDR1 MNHEY, CDR2 SMNVEV (reference sequence). The CDR3 has 15 residues if both end residues are counted.

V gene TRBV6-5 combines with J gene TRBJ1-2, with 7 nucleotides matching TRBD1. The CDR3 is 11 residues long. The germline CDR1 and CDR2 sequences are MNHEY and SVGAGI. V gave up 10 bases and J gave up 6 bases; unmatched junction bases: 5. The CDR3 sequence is CAIRQGHGYTF. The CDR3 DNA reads TGTGCCATTCGACAGGGACATGGCTACACCTTC.

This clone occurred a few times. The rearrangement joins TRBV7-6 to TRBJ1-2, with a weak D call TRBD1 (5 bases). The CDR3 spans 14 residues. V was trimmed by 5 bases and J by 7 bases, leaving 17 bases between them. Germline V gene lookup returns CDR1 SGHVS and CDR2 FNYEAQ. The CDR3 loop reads CASSPDGWGGGYTF. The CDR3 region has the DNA TGTGCCAGCAGCCCAGACGGTTGGGGCGGTGGCTACACCTTC.

The CDR3 nucleotides read TGTGCCAGCAGTACAGGGGTTAGCAATCAGCCCCAGCATTTT. This sequence encodes CASSTGVSNQPQHF. The chain uses TRBV6-1 and TRBJ1-5; 7 positions agree with TRBD1. V was pared by 5 bases and J by 0 bases, with 1 base of the junction left unmatched. The CDR3 sequence is 14 residues long. Germline CDR1 is MNHNS and CDR2 is SASEGT.

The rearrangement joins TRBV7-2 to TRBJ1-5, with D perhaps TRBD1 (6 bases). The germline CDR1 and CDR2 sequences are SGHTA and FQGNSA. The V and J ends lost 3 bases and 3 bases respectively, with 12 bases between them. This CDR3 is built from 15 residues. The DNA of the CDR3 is TGTGCCAGCAGCTTGAGTCAGGGGAACAATCAGCCCCAGCATTTT. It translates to CASSLSQGNNQPQHF.

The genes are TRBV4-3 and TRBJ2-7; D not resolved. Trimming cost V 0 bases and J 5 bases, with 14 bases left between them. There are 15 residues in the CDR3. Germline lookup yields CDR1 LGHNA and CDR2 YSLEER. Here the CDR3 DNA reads TGCGCCAGCAGCCAAGAAAACAGAAATATTGACGAGCAGTACTTC. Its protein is CASSQENRNIDEQYF.